One TCR beta chain is described in this entry. This clone's antigen is unknown. There are no base qualities to consult, and no much larger clone falls within one base. High-throughput TCR beta sequencing profiled peripheral blood CD8+ and CD4+ T cells from healthy donors, Susac syndrome patients and multiple sclerosis patients. The healthy donors served as controls matched for age and sex. Bulk CD8+ and CD4+ T cells were purified by magnetic negative isolation, whereas CD8+ TEMRA cells were enriched by FACS. Blood was drawn into EDTA tubes, processed within 24 hours, and PBMCs were isolated by density gradient centrifugation. PBMCs intended for TCR sequencing were cryopreserved in liquid nitrogen and were subsequently thawed in a 37 degrees C water bath. A purity of at least 90% was achieved for sorted or isolated CD4+, CD8+ and CD8+ TEMRA cells. This entry comes from a study of CD8 T cells in Susac syndrome (dated by TCRdb to between 2019 and 2020). The study in broad terms: The study used repertoire sequencing to test whether antigen drove CD8+ T cell activation and differentiation in Susac syndrome. Clonality of the CD8+ T cell repertoire was compared between around 13 healthy donors, approximately 14 Susac syndrome patients and around 16 multiple sclerosis patients. The investigation overall reported the following: The number of individuals in the TCR sequencing and HLA analysis was recognized as being relatively small.

RNA was extracted using the RNeasy kit, and about 0.5 to 1 ug of the RNA was reverse transcribed with random hexamers. The immunoSEQ multiplex PCR assay, covering 54 Vbeta and 13 Jbeta segments, was used to amplify TCR beta CDR3 regions. To correct PCR amplification bias, a synthetic template baseline was used for both primer optimization and computational correction. The authors' analysis ran thus. Reads were annotated to V, D and J genes according to IMGT and were analyzed with immunoSEQ Analyzer, with only productive sequences retained. Clonality was calculated as one minus the Shannon entropy normalized by log2 of the number of productive unique sequences. For each patient and control, public and private clones were evaluated within the 100 most prevalent clones. Clones were defined as Susac-specific if absent from the healthy and MS cohorts, from some 1,000 published viral clones and from other ImmuneACCESS disease sequences. TCRdb ran its own pipeline on the public reads, namely fastp trimming at Q25 and MiXCR clone calling, and kept in-frame beta chains. Entries are consolidated by CDR3 protein sequence, retaining the most common genes and DNA. TCRdb assigned the V and J calls; the authors' analysis was not used. For this sample there are 80,000 or so distinct CDR3 sequences; 85% to 95% appear just once. 0.2% to 0.3% of the sample is in the top ten clones.

The receptor comes from a human donor in good health. Source material: CD8+ T cells from PBMCs.

The bases are TGTGCCAGCAGCTTAGGGGCCGATTATAGCAATCAGCCCCAGCATTTT. It encodes CASSLGADYSNQPQHF. The sequence joins TRBV7-6 to TRBJ1-5, with no confident D gene call. The junction shows trimming of 1 base on V and 0 bases on J, plus 10 bases between the germline ends. The CDR3 runs 16 amino acids, cysteine and phenylalanine included. CDR3 DNA only is kept here, 48 bases in frame from base 1. According to the germline V gene, CDR1 reads SGHVS and CDR2 reads FNYEAQ.